This TCR beta chain is from a study of PD-1 blockade in classical Hodgkin lymphoma. Study context: Patients were infused with nivolumab 3 mg/kg every 2 weeks.

Time point defined: cycle 4 day 1 (C4D1), after five to seven weeks of nivolumab. Every patient had relapsed following autologous stem cell transplantation, and cohorts differed in brentuximab vedotin exposure. Magnetic depletion of unwanted cells isolated CD4+ T cells from thawed PBMCs. Generated by immunoSEQ multiplex PCR, the TCRdb table keeps only in-frame clones and is missing some. This table has tens of thousands of clones, 80% to 90% appearing once. Trimming stripped 1 base from V and 4 bases from J, with 10 bases between. From germline, CDR1 is KGHSY and CDR2 FQNENV. This CDR3 comprises 14 residues.

The TCR comes from a human donor with classical Hodgkin lymphoma. The rearrangement joins TRBV16 to TRBJ1-1, with a possible D match to TRBD1 (5 bases). The sample consisted of CD4+ T cells from blood, taken before the fourth cycle of nivolumab. The CDR3 here is CASSQYSGATEAFF. Written as DNA, the CDR3 is TGTGCCAGCAGCCAATATTCCGGGGCCACTGAAGCTTTCTTT. Filled out from reference TRBV16 and TRBJ1-1, the complete variable domain reads GEEVAQTPKHLVRGEGQKAKLYCAPIKGHSYVFWYQQVLKNEFKFLISFQNENVFDETGMPKERFSAKCLPNSPCSLEIQATKLEDSAVYFCASSQYSGATEAFFGQGTRLTVV.